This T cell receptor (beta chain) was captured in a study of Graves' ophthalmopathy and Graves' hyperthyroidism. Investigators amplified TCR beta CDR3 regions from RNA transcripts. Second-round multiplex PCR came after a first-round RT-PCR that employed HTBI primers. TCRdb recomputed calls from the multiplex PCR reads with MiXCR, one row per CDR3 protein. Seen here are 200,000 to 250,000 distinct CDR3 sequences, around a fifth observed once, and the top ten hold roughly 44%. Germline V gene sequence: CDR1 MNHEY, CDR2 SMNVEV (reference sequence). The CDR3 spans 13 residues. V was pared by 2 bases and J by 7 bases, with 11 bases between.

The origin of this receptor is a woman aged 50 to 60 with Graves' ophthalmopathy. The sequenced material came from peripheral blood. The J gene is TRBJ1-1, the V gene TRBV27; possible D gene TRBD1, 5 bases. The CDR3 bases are TGTGCCAGCAGTTTACACGCAACAGGTGAAGCTTTCTTT. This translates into CASSLHATGEAFF.